This record looks at one T cell receptor beta chain sequence and its context. The antigen is unknown. The sample originates from a study of shared clonotypes between healthy human individuals. Genomic DNA of each subset was evenly split across several immunoSEQ plates. Method: immunoSEQ multiplex PCR; TCRdb's copy keeps in-frame clones and lacks some. The sample comprises 2 million to 2.5 million clones, 80% to 95% of which are singletons, and around 0.4% rests with the top ten. Study findings and constraints: The study found roughly 5% of naive CD4 clonotypes shared across a handful of donors.

The CDR3 totals 14 residues. V was pared by 4 bases and J by 3 bases, with 6 bases of the junction left unmatched. Germline V lookup: CDR1 SGHRS, CDR2 YFSETQ. The rearrangement joins TRBV5-1 to TRBJ1-2, with 7 nucleotides matching TRBD1. Sequenced input: naive CD4+ T cells from PBMCs. Noted subset: CD45RA+ positively selected. This clonotype originated in a man between 18 and 35 years old in good health. Some clones in this sample may be carry-over from other donors' samples. Here the CDR3 DNA reads TGCGCCAGCAGCCAGGGGGAGACCCACTATGGCTACACCTTC. Protein product: CASSQGETHYGYTF.